The 13 T cell receptor beta chains below all came from one sample that was sequenced in a study of tumor-infiltrating lymphocytes in primary liver carcinoma. The authors made TCR beta cDNA from 400 to 600 ng total RNA with a constant-region primer. Slightly modified ARM-PCR with three nested multiplex PCR rounds yielded TCR beta libraries. In the first two PCR rounds, TRBV1-TRBV30 forward primers were paired with a C-beta reverse primer, and each round lasted approximately 10 cycles. From the multiplex PCR reads, TCRdb called clonotypes with MiXCR, one entry per CDR3 protein. Of over 100,000 distinct CDR3 sequences listed, around 70% are singletons. Co-extraction of both nucleic acids (RNA and DNA) used roughly 19-33 mg of unsorted bulk tissue. What was sequenced was tumor-adjacent normal liver tissue. All receptors derive from a woman in her sixties with primary liver carcinoma and hepatitis B virus infection.

A word on this clonotype: Just one base apart from a much larger clone, this may be a read error. V and J are TRBV28 and TRBJ2-1; TRBD2 might be the D (5 bases). Germline V gene lookup returns CDR1 MDHEN and CDR2 SYDVKM. V was shortened by 2 bases and J by 8 bases, with 7 bases between the two germline ends. The CDR3 has 12 amino acids. CDR3 amino acids: CASSLTGYEQFF. The CDR3, as DNA: TGTGCCAGCAGTTTAACGGGGTATGAGCAGTTCTTC.

This clonotype was found a few times. One base away lies a much larger clone, so this may be a sequencing read error. The gene calls are TRBV6-1 and TRBJ2-7; D call uncertain. CDR1 and CDR2 (germline): MNHNS, SASEGT. The CDR3 length is 13 residues. The CDR3 nucleotides are TGTACCAGCAGTGAAAGGGCGAACTACGAGCAGTACTTC. Amino acids: CTSSERANYEQYF.

The chain employs TRBV11-3 and TRBJ2-2; 11 nucleotides line up with TRBD2. This CDR3 comprises 17 residues. Per germline, CDR1 SGHNT and CDR2 YENEEA. V shed 7 bases, J shed 8 bases, and the junction held 15 bases outside the gene matches. CDR3 residues: CASNLNPILAGGGELFF. The CDR3 DNA reads TGTGCCAGCAACCTGAACCCGATTCTAGCGGGAGGTGGGGAGCTGTTTTTT. Drawing the rest from reference TRBV11-3 and TRBJ2-2, the complete variable domain is EAGVVQSPRYKIIEKKQPVAFWCNPISGHNTLYWYLQNLGQGPELLIRYENEEAVDDSQLPKDRFSAERLKGVDSTLKIQPAELGDSAVYLCASNLNPILAGGGELFFGEGSRLTVL.

The chain carries TRBV11-2 and TRBJ1-1, with D perhaps TRBD1 (5 bases). V gave up 4 bases and J gave up 7 bases, with 34 bases separating them. The CDR3 has 20 residues. Germline loops: CDR1 SGHAT, CDR2 FQNNGV. The CDR3 reads CASSSRQHGHLRFWGYEAFF. The CDR3 coding sequence is TGTGCCAGCAGCTCACGTCAGCACGGACACCTTCGCTTTTGGGGTTATGAAGCTTTCTTT. Full variable domain (outside the CDR3, taken from reference TRBV11-2 and TRBJ1-1): EAGVAQSPRYKIIEKRQSVAFWCNPISGHATLYWYQQILGQGPKLLIQFQNNGVVDDSQLPKDRFSAERLKGVDSTLKIQPAKLEDSAVYLCASSSRQHGHLRFWGYEAFFGQGTRLTVV.

This clonotype has just a few counts. Just one base apart from a much larger clone, this may be a read error. V gene TRBV5-6 combines with J gene TRBJ1-1, with 7 bases that match TRBD1. The germline CDR1 and CDR2 sequences are SGHDT and YYEEEE. The CDR3 contains 14 residues. The CDR3 bases are TGTGTCAGCAGCCCGACAGGGCTTATCACTGAAGCTTTCTTT. Amino acid sequence: CVSSPTGLITEAFF.

Note on this clonotype: A much larger clone differs from this one at a single base, so this may be a read error. This chain joins TRBV28 and TRBJ2-1; TRBD1 might be the D (5 bases). Germline V gene sequence: CDR1 MDHEN, CDR2 SYDVKM. This CDR3 is 15 amino acids long. Between the trimmed V and J ends, which lost 4 bases and 6 bases, there was a span of 16 bases. The CDR3 protein is CASSSRQSWGNEQFF. DNA of the CDR3: TGTGCCAGCAGTTCCCGACAGTCGTGGGGCAATGAGCAGTTCTTC.

The rearrangement links TRBV11-2 to TRBJ2-3; tentatively, D is TRBD1 or TRBD2 (5 bases each). V was clipped by 0 bases and J by 5 bases, with 27 bases between them. Germline V gene sequence: CDR1 SGHAT, CDR2 FQNNGV. There are 20 residues in the CDR3. CDR3 DNA sequence: TGTGCCAGCAGCTTAGATCTAAATGGGTTAGCTGGAGAGGGGATAGATACGCAGTATTTT. This sequence encodes CASSLDLNGLAGEGIDTQYF.

The genes are TRBV29-1 and TRBJ2-1; 10 positions agree with TRBD2. Germline V gives CDR1 SQVTM, CDR2 ANQGSEA. The CDR3 extends over 16 amino acids. Here the CDR3 reads CNVPRGLAGVYNEQFF. CDR3 DNA: TGCAACGTCCCTAGGGGCCTAGCGGGAGTTTACAATGAGCAGTTCTTC.

Points on this clonotype: The junction and the germline gene differ at one end; a read error may be behind it. J is TRBJ2-2 and V is TRBV12-3 or TRBV12-4; 10 bases fit TRBD2. This CDR3 contains 16 residues. The CDR3 sequence: CTSSSPGLAKTGELFF. The CDR3 nucleotides read TGTACCAGCAGTTCTCCGGGACTAGCGAAGACCGGAGAGCTGTTTTTT.

The rearrangement uses TRBV29-1 and TRBJ1-1; 11 bases fit TRBD1. Trimming cost V 8 bases and J 4 bases; bases outside gene matches: 6. Germline values: CDR1 SQVTM, CDR2 ANQGSEA. The CDR3 spans 13 residues. Written as DNA, the CDR3 is TGCAGCATTAGGGACAGGGGGGGCACTGAAGCTTTCTTT. Amino acid sequence: CSIRDRGGTEAFF.

Points on this clonotype: With a much larger clone just one base away, this may be a read error. This chain links TRBV7-9 with TRBJ1-2; 7 nucleotides match TRBD1. Germline CDR1 SEHNR, CDR2 FQNEAQ (reference sequence). V shed 1 base and J 10 bases; nucleotides not matched to a gene: 15. The CDR3 is made up of 16 amino acids. DNA for the CDR3: TGTGCCAGCAGCTTAGGGCTATCAGGGACAGACGATGACTACACCTTC. Amino acids: CASSLGLSGTDDDYTF. Full variable domain (remainder filled in from reference TRBV7-9 and TRBJ1-2): DTGVSQNPRHKITKRGQNVTFRCDPISEHNRLYWYRQTLGQGPEFLTYFQNEAQLEKSRLLSDRFSAERPKGSFSTLEIQRTEQGDSAMYLCASSLGLSGTDDDYTFGSGTRLTVV.

This clonotype was counted a few times. The junction departs from the called germline gene at one end, perhaps through a read error. The chain is built from TRBV11-2 and TRBJ2-3, with no clear D. Germline loops: CDR1 SGHAT, CDR2 FQNNGV. The CDR3 spans 14 residues. CDR3: CASSDLVSTDTQYF. CDR3 sequence (DNA): TGTGCTAGCAGCGATCTTGTGAGCACAGATACGCAGTATTTT.

In the case of this clonotype: One end of the junction is discordant with germline, which a read error may explain. The V and J genes are TRBV4-1 and TRBJ2-7; D perhaps matches TRBD1 (6 bases). CDR1 and CDR2 from the germline V gene are MGHRA and YSYEKL. The CDR3 length is 15 residues. The CDR3 is CATSQGTTTGYEQYF. DNA of the CDR3: TGCGCCACCAGCCAGGGGACAACGACTGGCTACGAACAGTACTTC.